Each of the 14 T cell receptor beta chains below was sequenced from the same sample in a study of CD8 T cells in ankylosing spondylitis. Their antigen targets remain unknown. TCRdb independently ran MiXCR on the 5' RACE reads; one entry per CDR3 protein. The data contain 390,000 or so distinct CDR3 sequences, around 20% of them seen just once; the ten biggest clones take up roughly 16%. Study results and limitations: What seemed typical of ankylosing spondylitis blood was a TCR beta motif built from about eight highly homologous variants.

Sequenced input: blood, either unsorted or a sorted T cell fraction (not recorded which). These receptors all stem from a male donor with ankylosing spondylitis.

In this sample, this clonotype turned up a few times. This sequence joins TRBV20-1 and TRBJ2-2, with 10 positions matching TRBD2. V gave up 3 bases and J gave up 7 bases; unmatched junction bases: 2. The CDR3 covers 13 residues. Germline CDR1 reads DFQATT; CDR2 reads SNEGSKA (reference sequence). CDR3 residues: CSASSSGSGELFF. The CDR3 DNA reads as TGCAGTGCTAGCTCTAGCGGGAGCGGGGAGCTGTTTTTT.

The CDR3 loop is CSVDRDRSYNEQFF. The DNA for the CDR3 is TGCAGCGTTGACCGGGACAGAAGTTACAATGAGCAGTTCTTC. The chain recombines TRBV29-1 with TRBJ2-1; 7 bases agree with TRBD1. The CDR3 extends over 14 amino acids. V was pared by 3 bases and J by 4 bases, with 6 bases of the junction left unmatched. Germline V gene sequence: CDR1 SQVTM, CDR2 ANQGSEA.

The chain couples TRBV10-3 to TRBJ2-7, with TRBD2 matching 8 bases. The CDR3 runs 13 residues. With 11 bases clipped from V and 6 bases from J, the junction kept 12 bases outside the gene matches. Germline CDR1 and CDR2: ENHRY and SYGVKD. CDR3 amino acids: CAAREGRVGEQYF. CDR3 DNA sequence: TGTGCCGCACGGGAGGGGCGAGTGGGCGAGCAGTACTTC.

In this sample, this clonotype turned up a few times. The chain has TRBV10-3 and TRBJ1-1; D is undetermined. Trimming removed 5 bases at V and 1 base at J, with 11 bases between. The CDR3 is 14 residues long. The germline V gene encodes CDR1 ENHRY and CDR2 SYGVKD. In DNA, the CDR3 is TGTGCCATCAGTAGACCCGGCCGGAACACTGAAGCTTTCTTT. This translates into CAISRPGRNTEAFF.

The chain recombines TRBV7-9 with TRBJ1-1; no clear D. The CDR3 covers 14 residues. Trimming took off 3 bases at V and 1 base at J, with 9 bases between the two ends. Germline CDR1 SEHNR, CDR2 FQNEAQ (reference sequence). CDR3 amino acids: CASSFPGGNTEAFF. The DNA of the CDR3 is TGTGCCAGCAGCTTCCCGGGAGGGAACACTGAAGCTTTCTTT.

This chain links TRBV29-1 with TRBJ1-4; 8 bases are a match to TRBD1. The germline V gene encodes CDR1 SQVTM and CDR2 ANQGSEA. With 7 bases clipped from V and 2 bases from J, the junction kept 3 bases outside the gene matches. The CDR3 contains 13 residues. The CDR3 protein is CSAQGATNEKLFF. The DNA of the CDR3 is TGCAGCGCCCAGGGGGCGACTAATGAAAAACTGTTTTTT.

The chain combines TRBV12-3 or TRBV12-4 with TRBJ2-2; either TRBD1 or TRBD2 may fit D (7 bases each). V dropped 3 bases and J dropped 1 base, with 21 bases sitting between them. There are 19 residues in the CDR3. Here the CDR3 reads CASSFPRAGGALNTGELFF. The CDR3 DNA reads as TGTGCCAGCAGTTTCCCCCGGGCAGGGGGGGCTTTGAACACCGGGGAGCTGTTTTTT.

This clonotype was seen more than once but under ten times. The rearrangement joins TRBV20-1 to TRBJ1-6; 9 nucleotides match TRBD1. The germline V gene encodes CDR1 DFQATT and CDR2 SNEGSKA (reference sequence). V shed 1 base and J 10 bases; nucleotides not matched to a gene: 11. This CDR3 is 16 amino acids long. Here the CDR3 reads CSARAGTGTLWSPLHF. As DNA, the CDR3 is TGCAGTGCTAGAGCCGGGACAGGGACTCTTTGGTCACCCCTCCACTTT.

This clonotype was observed a few times. The chain recombines TRBV29-1 with TRBJ1-4; D is perhaps TRBD1 (6 bases). Germline CDR1 and CDR2: SQVTM and ANQGSEA. Trimming took 4 bases from V and 5 from J, leaving 17 bases between them. The CDR3 is 15 amino acids. The chain's CDR3 is CSVAGEQGGNEKLFF. CDR3 bases: TGCAGCGTTGCGGGTGAACAGGGAGGGAATGAAAAACTGTTTTTT.

The V call is TRBV10-2, the J call TRBJ2-1; 7 bases align to TRBD2. Per germline, CDR1 WSHSY and CDR2 SAAADI. The ends lost 4 bases at V and 6 bases at J; junction bases unmatched: 9. The CDR3 loop spans 15 amino acids. The DNA of the CDR3 is TGCGCCAGCAGTGGGGGGGGGTTGGCTGTCAATGAGCAGTTCTTC. Translating gives CASSGGGLAVNEQFF.

This clonotype has ten or more counts. V usage is TRBV20-1 and J usage is TRBJ1-2; D is perhaps TRBD1 (5 bases). V lost 0 bases and J 4 bases, leaving 12 bases between the germline ends. The CDR3 loop spans 14 amino acids. The germline V gene has CDR1 DFQATT and CDR2 SNEGSKA (reference sequence). In DNA form, the CDR3 reads TGCAGTGCTAGAGATTTACAGGCGAGCTATGGCTACACCTTC. Its protein is CSARDLQASYGYTF.

This clonotype has just a few counts. The chain combines TRBV9 with TRBJ2-3; a possible D gene is TRBD1 (5 bases). Germline V gene data show CDR1 as SGDLS and CDR2 as YYNGEE. CDR3 length: 14 residues. Trimming took 3 bases from V and 0 from J, leaving 8 bases between them. CDR3 sequence (DNA): TGTGCCAGCAGCGATCAGGGTAGCACAGATACGCAGTATTTT. It encodes CASSDQGSTDTQYF.

The chain couples TRBV3-1 to TRBJ1-5, with TRBD1 matching over 11 bases. CDR1 is LGHDT and CDR2 is YNNKEL in the germline V gene (reference sequence). The CDR3 is made up of 17 amino acids. The junction had 6 bases not matched to a gene; V was cut back by 0 bases and J by 5 bases. The CDR3 bases are TGTGCCAGCAGCCAAGATTTCGGGACAGGGGGGGATCAGCCCCAGCATTTT. Translated: CASSQDFGTGGDQPQHF.

V is TRBV9 and J is TRBJ2-2; D ambiguous. CDR3 length: 14 amino acids. Germline V gene sequence: CDR1 SGDLS, CDR2 YYNGEE. Trimming left V 0 bases short and J 0 bases short, with 3 bases between. This chain's CDR3 is CASSVGTNTGELFF. CDR3 nucleotides: TGTGCCAGCAGCGTAGGGACGAACACCGGGGAGCTGTTTTTT.